This T cell receptor beta chain was documented in a study of cytomegalovirus exposure and HLA in healthy donors. Study-wide results and limits: Altogether, more than 150 TCR beta chains were recorded as cytomegalovirus-associated. Later work found most CMV-associated TCR beta chains apparently HLA-restricted. Specificity of a few CMV-associated chains for CMV antigens was verified in vitro.

Germline V CDR1 and CDR2: SGHNT, YENEEA. V gave up 5 bases and J gave up 4 bases; unmatched junction bases: 16. The CDR3 totals 18 residues. Primers: 60 Vbeta forward and 13 Jbeta reverse. Method: immunoSEQ multiplex PCR; TCRdb's copy keeps in-frame clones and lacks some. The sample has about 120,000 clones, over 60% seen once. This clone was counted between two and nine times. Its antigen is not known. Sequencing was done on a sample of PBMCs. The clonotype originates from a woman in her thirties in good health and CMV-seropositive. The V and J genes are TRBV11-3 and TRBJ2-2; 7 nucleotides align to TRBD1. In nucleotides, the CDR3 is TGTGCCAGCAGCCGTGTCGGAGTGGGGACAGAATTCACCGGGGAGCTGTTTTTT. Protein sequence: CASSRVGVGTEFTGELFF.